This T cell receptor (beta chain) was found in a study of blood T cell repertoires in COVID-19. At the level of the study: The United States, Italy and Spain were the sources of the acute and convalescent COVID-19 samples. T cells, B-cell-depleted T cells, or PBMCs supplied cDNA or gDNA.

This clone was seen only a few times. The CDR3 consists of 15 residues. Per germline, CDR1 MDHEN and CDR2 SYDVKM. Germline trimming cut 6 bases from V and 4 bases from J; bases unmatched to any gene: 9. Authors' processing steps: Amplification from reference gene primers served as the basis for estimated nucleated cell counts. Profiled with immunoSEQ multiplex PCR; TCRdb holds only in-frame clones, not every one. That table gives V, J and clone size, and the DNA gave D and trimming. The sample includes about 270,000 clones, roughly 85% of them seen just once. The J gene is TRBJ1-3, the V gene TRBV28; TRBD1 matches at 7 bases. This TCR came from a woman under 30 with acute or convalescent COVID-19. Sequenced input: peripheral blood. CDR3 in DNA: TGTGCCAGCAGACCGGGACAGTGGTTCGGAAACACCATATATTTT. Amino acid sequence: CASRPGQWFGNTIYF.